This TCR beta chain was recorded in a study of blood T cell repertoires in COVID-19. The germline CDR1 and CDR2 sequences are KGHSH and LQKENI. There are 13 residues in the CDR3. V lost 6 bases and J lost 1, with 8 bases in between. Here immunoSEQ multiplex PCR was the method, and the copy in TCRdb shows in-frame clones only, minus some. The repertoire holds 150,000 to 200,000 clones, with 70% to 90% as singletons. The V gene is TRBV18, the J gene TRBJ2-3; no reliable D call. Sequencing used peripheral blood. The sequence derives from a man aged 18 to 29 who had recovered from COVID-19. The CDR3 loop reads CASSSIGTDTQYF. The DNA of the CDR3 is TGTGCCAGCTCTTCGATAGGCACAGATACGCAGTATTTT.